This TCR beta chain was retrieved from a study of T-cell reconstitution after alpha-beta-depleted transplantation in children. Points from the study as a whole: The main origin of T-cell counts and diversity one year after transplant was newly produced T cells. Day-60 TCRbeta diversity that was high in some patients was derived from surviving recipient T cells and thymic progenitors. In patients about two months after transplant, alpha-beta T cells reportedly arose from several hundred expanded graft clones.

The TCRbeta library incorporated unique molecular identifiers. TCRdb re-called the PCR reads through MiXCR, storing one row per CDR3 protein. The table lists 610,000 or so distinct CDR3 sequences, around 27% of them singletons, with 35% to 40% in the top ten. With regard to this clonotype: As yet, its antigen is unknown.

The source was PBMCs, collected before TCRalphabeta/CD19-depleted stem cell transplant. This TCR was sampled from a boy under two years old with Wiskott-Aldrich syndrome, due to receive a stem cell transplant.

The CDR3 bases are TGTGCCAGCAGCCAGAACTCAATGGGTTACGAGCAGTACTTC. Translation gives CASSQNSMGYEQYF. The chain joins TRBV4-2 to TRBJ2-7; D is undetermined. Between the trimmed V and J ends, which lost 3 bases and 4 bases, there was a span of 13 bases. CDR1 and CDR2 from the germline V gene are LGHNA and YNFKEQ. CDR3 length equals 14 residues.